This T cell receptor (beta chain) was identified in a study of blood T cells in healthy people across ages. Overall study results and limits: The study found more naive CD4+ cells and higher diversity in long-lived than aged donors.

Sample-barcoded 5' priming and a J-beta primer mix drove a second PCR of roughly 6 to 12 cycles. From the 5' RACE reads, TCRdb called clonotypes with MiXCR, one entry per CDR3 protein. Among 1,500,000 or so distinct CDR3 sequences listed, less than 45% were seen once. Germline values: CDR1 DFQATT, CDR2 SNEGSKA (reference sequence). CDR3 length equals 13 residues. V lost 3 bases and J 1 base, leaving 8 bases between the germline ends. This clonotype was found a few times. Its specificity is unknown. The origin of this receptor is a woman between 18 and 29 years old in good health. This rearrangement joins TRBV20-1 to TRBJ2-3; D might be TRBD2 (5 bases). Sequencing used blood. This CDR3 reads CSASTGGTDTQYF. CDR3 in DNA: TGCAGTGCTAGTACCGGGGGCACAGATACGCAGTATTTT.